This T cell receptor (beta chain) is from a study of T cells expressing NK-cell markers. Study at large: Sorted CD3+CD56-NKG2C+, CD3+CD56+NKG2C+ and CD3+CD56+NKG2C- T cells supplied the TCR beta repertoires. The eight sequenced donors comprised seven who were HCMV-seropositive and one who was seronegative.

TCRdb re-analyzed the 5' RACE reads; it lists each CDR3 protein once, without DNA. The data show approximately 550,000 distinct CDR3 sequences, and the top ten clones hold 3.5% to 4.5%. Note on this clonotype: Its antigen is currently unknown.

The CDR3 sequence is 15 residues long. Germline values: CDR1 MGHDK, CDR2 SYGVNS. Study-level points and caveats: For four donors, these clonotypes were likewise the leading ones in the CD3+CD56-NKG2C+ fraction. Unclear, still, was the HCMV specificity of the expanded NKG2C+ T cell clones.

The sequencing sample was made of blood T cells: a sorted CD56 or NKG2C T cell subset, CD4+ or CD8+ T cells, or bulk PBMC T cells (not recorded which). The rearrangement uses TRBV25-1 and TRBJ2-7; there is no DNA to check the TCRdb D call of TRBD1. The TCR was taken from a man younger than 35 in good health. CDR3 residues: CASSESGRGLDEQYF.